This entry features one T cell receptor (beta chain) sequence. This likely stems from a read error, as it lies one base from a far larger clone. Time point noted: newly diagnosed GD, antithyroid drugs for less than 3 months. TCR sequences were obtained from RNA taken from PBMCs. This sample was taken from a study of regulatory T cells in long-lasting Graves disease. This CDR3 spans 15 amino acids. Germline V gives CDR1 KGHSH, CDR2 LQKENI. Construction of TCR beta libraries relied on iRepertoire HTBI primers and on Arm-PCR targeting CDR3 regions. TCRdb fed the multiplex PCR reads into MiXCR, producing one record per CDR3 protein. The profile shows 360,000 or so distinct CDR3 sequences, approximately 15% of them singletons. The sample also formed part of further work on T cells in Graves' hyperthyroidism and ophthalmopathy. That work adds: The HTBI primer set served for first-round RT-PCR of the TCR CDR3.

The source material was peripheral blood mononuclear cells (PBMCs), sampled at new diagnosis, from a patient treated with antithyroid drugs. The chain recombines TRBV18 with TRBJ2-3, with TRBD1 identical over 8 bases. Near its end, the DNA agrees better with TRBJ2-7, so the J call may be wrong. The clonotype comes from a man aged 40-49 years with Graves disease. The CDR3: CASSSLTGALDGQYF. CDR3 nucleotide sequence: TGTGCCAGCTCAAGCTTGACAGGGGCCCTCGACGGGCAGTACTTC.